The 10 T cell receptor beta chains below were found in one sample sequenced in a study of T cell changes during pregnancy in multiple sclerosis. Sequencing was performed with immunoSEQ multiplex PCR; in TCRdb, only in-frame clones are kept and a portion is missing. The top ten hold about 0.7% of the sample, which has tens of thousands of clones, almost 90% seen once. The sequenced sample was CD4+ T cells from peripheral blood mononuclear cells, obtained in the first trimester of pregnancy. These receptors came from a female donor in good health, enrolled as a control in a pregnancy study.

This clone has a single count. The chain recombines TRBV4-3 with TRBJ1-2; TRBD1 matches 9 bases. The V gene's germline CDR1 is LGHNA and CDR2 YSLEER. J lost 8 bases, V lost 3 bases, and 7 bases had no gene match. The CDR3 is made up of 14 amino acids. The CDR3 reads CASSQPGQGGGYTF. CDR3 nucleotides: TGCGCCAGCAGCCAGCCGGGACAGGGAGGCGGCTACACCTTC.

The gene calls are TRBV5-6 and TRBJ2-5; 7 bases are shared with TRBD1. This CDR3 spans 13 amino acids. The trim removed 4 bases at V and 4 bases at J, leaving 4 bases unmatched. Per germline, CDR1 SGHDT and CDR2 YYEEEE. The CDR3 is CASSLGQLETQYF. In nucleotides, the CDR3 is TGTGCCAGCAGCCTGGGACAGCTAGAGACCCAGTACTTC.

V usage is TRBV5-8 and J usage is TRBJ2-3, with 9 bases aligning to TRBD1. The V gene's germline CDR1 is SGHTS and CDR2 YDEGEE. The CDR3 length is 15 residues. V gave up 7 bases and J gave up 2 bases; unmatched junction bases: 8. The CDR3 reads CASSPGQGFTDTQYF. Written as DNA, the CDR3 is TGTGCCAGCTCCCCGGGACAGGGTTTCACAGATACGCAGTATTTT. The full variable domain, its missing parts supplied by reference TRBV5-8 and TRBJ2-3, is EAGVTQSPTHLIKTRGQQATLRCSPISGHTSVYWYQQALGLGLQFLLWYDEGEERNRGNFPPRFSGRQFPNYSSELNVNALELEDSALYLCASSPGQGFTDTQYFGPGTRLTVL.

The rearrangement uses TRBV7-8 and TRBJ2-2; 8 nucleotides match TRBD1. Germline CDR1 SGHVS, CDR2 FQNEAQ. Unmatched junction bases numbered 3, after V lost 2 bases and J lost 1 base. This CDR3 contains 16 residues. In DNA, the CDR3 is TGTGCCAGCAGCTTAACCAGGGGGCGGAACACCGGGGAGCTGTTTTTT. This encodes CASSLTRGRNTGELFF.

This chain joins TRBV2 and TRBJ1-4; 7 nucleotides align to TRBD1. J was trimmed by 6 bases and V by 4 bases; bases with no gene match: 5. The CDR3 covers 14 residues. The germline CDR1 and CDR2 sequences are SNHLY and FYNNEI. The CDR3 DNA is TGTGCCAGCAGTGGACAGGGATTCGATGAAAAACTGTTTTTT. Protein sequence: CASSGQGFDEKLFF.

The chain combines TRBV6-6 with TRBJ1-2; D unresolved. Trimming left V 5 bases short and J 2 bases short, with 12 bases between. CDR1 MNHNY and CDR2 SVGAGI come from the germline V gene (reference sequence). This CDR3 has 14 amino acids. This CDR3 is CASSLPPGNYGYTF. The CDR3 nucleotides read TGTGCCAGCAGTCTCCCCCCGGGGAACTATGGCTACACCTTC.

The chain has TRBV6-5 and TRBJ2-2; TRBD1 is a possible D gene (5 bases). Germline lookup yields CDR1 MNHEY and CDR2 SVGAGI. V lost 4 bases, J lost 1 base, and 13 bases lay in between. The CDR3 totals 16 residues. The chain's CDR3 is CASSSPSGKNTGELFF. CDR3 nucleotides: TGTGCCAGCAGTTCCCCGTCAGGGAAGAACACCGGGGAGCTGTTTTTT.

The V call is TRBV4-2, the J call TRBJ2-6, with TRBD1 matching 12 bases. Germline V gene data show CDR1 as LGHNA and CDR2 as YNFKEQ. V dropped 7 bases and J dropped 1; count of bases not matched to a gene: 8. The CDR3 covers 18 residues. The CDR3 DNA reads as TGTGCCAGCAAACCGGGACAGGGGGCGTGGTCTGGGGCCAACGTCCTGACTTTC. Translating gives CASKPGQGAWSGANVLTF.

The sample holds a few counts of this clone. The gene calls are TRBV18 and TRBJ1-1; D is ambiguous. The CDR3 consists of 13 residues. In germline, CDR1 is KGHSH, CDR2 LQKENI. Trimming left V 2 bases short and J 4 bases short, with 8 bases between. Here the CDR3 reads CASSPGQVTEAFF. CDR3 bases: TGTGCCAGCTCACCAGGGCAGGTCACTGAAGCTTTCTTT.

The chain recombines TRBV18 with TRBJ2-3; D gene uncertain. Trimming removed 0 bases at V and 1 base at J, with 8 bases between. The germline V gene encodes CDR1 KGHSH and CDR2 LQKENI. CDR3 length: 15 residues. The CDR3 DNA reads as TGTGCCAGCTCACCACCAATCCGGGGCACAGATACGCAGTATTTT. It codes for CASSPPIRGTDTQYF.